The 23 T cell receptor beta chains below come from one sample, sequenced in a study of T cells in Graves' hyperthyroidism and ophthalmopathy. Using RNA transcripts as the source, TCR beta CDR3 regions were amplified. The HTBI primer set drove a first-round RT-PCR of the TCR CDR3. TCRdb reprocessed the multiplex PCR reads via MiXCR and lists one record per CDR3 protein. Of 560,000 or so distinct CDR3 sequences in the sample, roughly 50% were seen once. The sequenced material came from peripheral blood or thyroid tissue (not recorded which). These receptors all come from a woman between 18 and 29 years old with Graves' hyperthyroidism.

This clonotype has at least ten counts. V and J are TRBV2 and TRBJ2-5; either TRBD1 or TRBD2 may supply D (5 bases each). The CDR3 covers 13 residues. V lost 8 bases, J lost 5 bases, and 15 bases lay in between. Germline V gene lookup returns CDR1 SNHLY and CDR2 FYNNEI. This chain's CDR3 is CASHAWGGETQYF. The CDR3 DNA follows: TGTGCCAGCCATGCGTGGGGCGGGGAGACCCAGTACTTC. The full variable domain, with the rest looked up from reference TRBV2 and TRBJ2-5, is EPEVTQTPSHQVTQMGQEVILRCVPISNHLYFYWYRQILGQKVEFLVSFYNNEISEKSEIFDDQFSVERPDGSNFTLKIRSTKLEDSAMYFCASHAWGGETQYFGPGTRLLVL.

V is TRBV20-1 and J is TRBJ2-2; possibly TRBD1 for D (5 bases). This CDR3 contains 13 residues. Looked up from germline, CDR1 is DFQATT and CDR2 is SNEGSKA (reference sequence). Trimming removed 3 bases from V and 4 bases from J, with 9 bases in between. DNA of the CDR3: TGCAGTGCTAGTTACAGGAGCACCGGGGAGCTGTTTTTT. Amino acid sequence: CSASYRSTGELFF.

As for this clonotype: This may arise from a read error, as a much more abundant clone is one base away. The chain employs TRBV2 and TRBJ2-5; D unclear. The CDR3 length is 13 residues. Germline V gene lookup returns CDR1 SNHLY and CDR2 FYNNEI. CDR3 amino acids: CASSADLREAQYF. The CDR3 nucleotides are TGTGCCAGCAGCGCCGACTTGAGAGAGGCCCAGTACTTC. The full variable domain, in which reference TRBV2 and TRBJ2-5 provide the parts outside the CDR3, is EPEVTQTPSHQVTQMGQEVILRCVPISNHLYFYWYRQILGQKVEFLVSFYNNEISEKSEIFDDQFSVERPDGSNFTLKIRSTKLEDSAMYFCASSADLREAQYFGPGTRLLVL.

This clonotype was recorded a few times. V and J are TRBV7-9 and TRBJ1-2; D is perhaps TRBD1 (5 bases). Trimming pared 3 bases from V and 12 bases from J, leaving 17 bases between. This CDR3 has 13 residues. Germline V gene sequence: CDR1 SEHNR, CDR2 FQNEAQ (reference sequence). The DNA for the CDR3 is TGTGCCAGCAGCTTCGGAGAGGCGCAGGGCCACACCTTC. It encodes CASSFGEAQGHTF. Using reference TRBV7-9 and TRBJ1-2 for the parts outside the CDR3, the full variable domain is DTGVSQNPRHKITKRGQNVTFRCDPISEHNRLYWYRQTLGQGPEFLTYFQNEAQLEKSRLLSDRFSAERPKGSFSTLEIQRTEQGDSAMYLCASSFGEAQGHTFGSGTRLTVV.

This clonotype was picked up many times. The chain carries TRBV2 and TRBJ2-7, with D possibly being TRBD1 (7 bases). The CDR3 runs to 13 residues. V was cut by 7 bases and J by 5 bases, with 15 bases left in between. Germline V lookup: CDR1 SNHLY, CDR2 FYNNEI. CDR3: CASTPDREDEQYF. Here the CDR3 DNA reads TGTGCCAGCACTCCCGACAGGGAGGACGAGCAGTACTTC.

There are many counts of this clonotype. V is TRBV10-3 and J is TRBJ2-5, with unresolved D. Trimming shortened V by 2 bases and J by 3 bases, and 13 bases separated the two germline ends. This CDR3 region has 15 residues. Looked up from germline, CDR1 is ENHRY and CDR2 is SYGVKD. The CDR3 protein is CAISELGQYKETQYF. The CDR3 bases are TGTGCCATCAGTGAGCTCGGGCAGTATAAAGAGACCCAGTACTTC.

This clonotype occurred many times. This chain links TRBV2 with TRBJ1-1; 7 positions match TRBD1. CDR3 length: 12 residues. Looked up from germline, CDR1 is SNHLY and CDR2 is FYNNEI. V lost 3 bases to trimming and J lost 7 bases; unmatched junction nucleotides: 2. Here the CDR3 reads CASSDTGVEAFF. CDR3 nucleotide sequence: TGTGCCAGCAGTGACACAGGGGTTGAAGCTTTCTTT.

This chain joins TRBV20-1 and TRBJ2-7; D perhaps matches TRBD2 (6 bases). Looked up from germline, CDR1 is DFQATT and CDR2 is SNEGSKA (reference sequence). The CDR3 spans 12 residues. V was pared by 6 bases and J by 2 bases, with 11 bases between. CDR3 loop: CSARDLAYEQYF. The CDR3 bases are TGCAGTGCCCGGGACTTAGCCTACGAGCAGTACTTC.

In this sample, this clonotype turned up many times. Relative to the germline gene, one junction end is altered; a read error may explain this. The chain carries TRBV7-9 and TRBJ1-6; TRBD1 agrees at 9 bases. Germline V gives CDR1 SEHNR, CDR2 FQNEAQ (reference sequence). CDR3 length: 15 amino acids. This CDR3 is CASSLGDRDNSPLHF. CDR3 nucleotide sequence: TGCGCCAGCAGCCTGGGGGACAGGGATAATTCACCCCTCCACTTT.

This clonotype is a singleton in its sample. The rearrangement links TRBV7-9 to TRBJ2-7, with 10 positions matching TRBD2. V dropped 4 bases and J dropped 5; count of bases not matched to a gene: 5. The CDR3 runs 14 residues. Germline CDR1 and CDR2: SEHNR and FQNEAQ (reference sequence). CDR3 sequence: CASSWRAGGDEQYF. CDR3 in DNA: TGTGCCAGCAGCTGGAGAGCGGGAGGGGACGAGCAGTACTTC.

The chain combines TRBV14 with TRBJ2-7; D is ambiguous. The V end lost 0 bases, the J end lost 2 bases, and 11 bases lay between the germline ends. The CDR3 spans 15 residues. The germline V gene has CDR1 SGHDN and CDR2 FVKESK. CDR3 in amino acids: CASSQDHQAPYEQYF. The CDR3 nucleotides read TGTGCCAGCAGCCAAGATCATCAGGCTCCCTACGAGCAGTACTTC. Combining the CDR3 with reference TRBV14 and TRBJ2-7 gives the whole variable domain EAGVTQFPSHSVIEKGQTVTLRCDPISGHDNLYWYRRVMGKEIKFLLHFVKESKQDESGMPNNRFLAERTGGTYSTLKVQPAELEDSGVYFCASSQDHQAPYEQYFGPGTRLTVT.

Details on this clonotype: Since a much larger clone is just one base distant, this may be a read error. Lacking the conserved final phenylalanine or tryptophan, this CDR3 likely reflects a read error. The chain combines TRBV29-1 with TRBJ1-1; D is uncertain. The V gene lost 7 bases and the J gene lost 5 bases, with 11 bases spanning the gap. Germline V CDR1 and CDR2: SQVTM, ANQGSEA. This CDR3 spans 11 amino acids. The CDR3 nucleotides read TGCAGCGCCTCCCAAGGGACTGAAGCTTTCCTT. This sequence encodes CSASQGTEAFL.

The chain's CDR3 is CASSSDRYNEKLFF. As DNA, the CDR3 is TGTGCCAGCAGCTCGGACCGCTATAATGAAAAACTGTTTTTT. The chain has TRBV7-2 and TRBJ1-4; no clear D. Germline V gives CDR1 SGHTA, CDR2 FQGNSA. The CDR3 is 14 amino acids. V was clipped by 4 bases and J by 4 bases, with 10 bases between them.

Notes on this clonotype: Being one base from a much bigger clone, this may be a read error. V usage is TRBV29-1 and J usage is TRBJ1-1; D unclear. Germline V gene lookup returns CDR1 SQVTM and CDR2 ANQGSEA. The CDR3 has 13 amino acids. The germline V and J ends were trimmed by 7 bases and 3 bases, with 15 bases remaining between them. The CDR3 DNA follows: TGCAGCGCAGCACAACGCGGGGACACTGAAGCTTTCTTT. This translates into CSAAQRGDTEAFF.

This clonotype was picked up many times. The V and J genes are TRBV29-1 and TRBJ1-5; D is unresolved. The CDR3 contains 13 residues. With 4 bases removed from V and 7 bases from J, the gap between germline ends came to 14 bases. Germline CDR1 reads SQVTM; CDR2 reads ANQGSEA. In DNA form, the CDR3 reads TGCAGCGTTGGAGGGTCGTCAGGCCAGCCCCAGCATTTT. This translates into CSVGGSSGQPQHF.

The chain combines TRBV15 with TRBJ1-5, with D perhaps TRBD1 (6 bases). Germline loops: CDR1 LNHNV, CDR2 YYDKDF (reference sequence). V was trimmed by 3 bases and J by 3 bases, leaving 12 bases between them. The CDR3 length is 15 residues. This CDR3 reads CATSSAGDTNQPQHF. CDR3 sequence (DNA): TGTGCCACCAGCAGTGCCGGGGACACCAATCAGCCCCAGCATTTT.

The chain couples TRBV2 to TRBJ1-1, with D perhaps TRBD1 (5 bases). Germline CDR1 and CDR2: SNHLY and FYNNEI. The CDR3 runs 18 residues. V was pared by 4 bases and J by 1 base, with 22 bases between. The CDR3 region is CASSGSRDRLATNTEAFF. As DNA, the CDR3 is TGTGCCAGCAGTGGGTCCCGGGACCGATTAGCCACGAACACTGAAGCTTTCTTT.

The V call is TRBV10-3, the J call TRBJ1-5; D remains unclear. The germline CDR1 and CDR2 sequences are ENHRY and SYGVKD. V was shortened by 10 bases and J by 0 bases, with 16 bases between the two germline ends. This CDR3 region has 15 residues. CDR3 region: CASSQVQNSNQPQHF. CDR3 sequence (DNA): TGTGCCAGCAGCCAAGTACAGAATAGCAATCAGCCCCAGCATTTT.

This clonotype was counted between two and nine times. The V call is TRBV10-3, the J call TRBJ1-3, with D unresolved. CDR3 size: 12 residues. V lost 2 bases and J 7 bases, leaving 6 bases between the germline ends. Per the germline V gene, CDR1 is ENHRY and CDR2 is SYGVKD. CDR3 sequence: CAISERTNTIYF. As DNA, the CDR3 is TGTGCCATCAGTGAGCGCACGAACACCATATATTTT.

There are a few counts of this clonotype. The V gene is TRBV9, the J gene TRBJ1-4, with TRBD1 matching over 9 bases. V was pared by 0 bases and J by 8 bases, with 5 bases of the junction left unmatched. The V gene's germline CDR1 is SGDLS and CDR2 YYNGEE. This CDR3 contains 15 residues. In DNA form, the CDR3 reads TGTGCCAGCAGCGTAGCCGGGACAGGGTCCGAAAAACTGTTTTTT. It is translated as CASSVAGTGSEKLFF.

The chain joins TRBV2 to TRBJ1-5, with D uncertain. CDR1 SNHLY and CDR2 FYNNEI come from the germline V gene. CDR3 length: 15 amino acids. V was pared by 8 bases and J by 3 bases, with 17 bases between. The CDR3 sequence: CASCAFRGDNQPQHF. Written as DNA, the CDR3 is TGTGCCAGCTGCGCTTTCCGCGGGGACAATCAGCCCCAGCATTTT.

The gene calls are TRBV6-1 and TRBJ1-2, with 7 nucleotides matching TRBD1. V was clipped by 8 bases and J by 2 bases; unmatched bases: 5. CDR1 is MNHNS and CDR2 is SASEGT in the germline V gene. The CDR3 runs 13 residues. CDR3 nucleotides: TGTGCCAGCGGCGACAGGGACAACTATGGCTACACCTTC. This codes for CASGDRDNYGYTF.

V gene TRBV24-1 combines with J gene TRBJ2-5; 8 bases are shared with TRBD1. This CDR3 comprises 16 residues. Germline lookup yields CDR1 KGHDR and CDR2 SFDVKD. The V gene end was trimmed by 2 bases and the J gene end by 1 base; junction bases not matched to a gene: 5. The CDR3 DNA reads TGTGCCACCAGTGATTCTGGGACAGGACCCCAAGAGACCCAGTACTTC. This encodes CATSDSGTGPQETQYF.